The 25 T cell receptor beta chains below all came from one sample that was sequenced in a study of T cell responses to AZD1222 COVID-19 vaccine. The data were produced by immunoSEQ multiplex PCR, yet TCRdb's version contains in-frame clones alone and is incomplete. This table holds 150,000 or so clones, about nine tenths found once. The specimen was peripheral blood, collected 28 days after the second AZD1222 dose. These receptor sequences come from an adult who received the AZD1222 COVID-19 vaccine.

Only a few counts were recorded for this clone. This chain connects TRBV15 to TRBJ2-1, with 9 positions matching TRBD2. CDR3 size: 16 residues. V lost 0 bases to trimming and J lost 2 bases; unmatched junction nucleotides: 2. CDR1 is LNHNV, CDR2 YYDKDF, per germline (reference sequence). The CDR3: CATSRDGGGAYNEQFF. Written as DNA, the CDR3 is TGTGCCACCAGCAGAGATGGCGGGGGGGCCTACAATGAGCAGTTCTTC.

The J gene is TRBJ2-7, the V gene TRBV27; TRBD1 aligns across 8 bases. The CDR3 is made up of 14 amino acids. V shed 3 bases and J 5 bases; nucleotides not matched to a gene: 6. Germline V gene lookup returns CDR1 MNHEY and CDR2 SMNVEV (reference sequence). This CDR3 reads CASSLTGAADEQYF. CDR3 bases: TGTGCCAGCAGTTTGACAGGGGCTGCGGACGAGCAGTACTTC.

In DNA, the CDR3 is TGTGCCAGCAGGCAGGCCAATCAGCCCCAGCATTTT. It translates to CASRQANQPQHF. The rearrangement uses TRBV6-5 and TRBJ1-5, with D hard to call. The CDR3 length is 12 residues. CDR1 is MNHEY, CDR2 SVGAGI, per germline. V was shortened by 6 bases and J by 3 bases, with 6 bases between the two germline ends.

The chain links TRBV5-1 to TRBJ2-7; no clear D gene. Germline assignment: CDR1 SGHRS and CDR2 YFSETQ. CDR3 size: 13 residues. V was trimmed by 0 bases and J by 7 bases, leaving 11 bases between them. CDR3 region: CASSLAVEREQYF. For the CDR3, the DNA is TGCGCCAGCAGCTTGGCGGTCGAACGGGAGCAGTACTTC. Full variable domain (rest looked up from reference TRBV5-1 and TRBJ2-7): KAGVTQTPRYLIKTRGQQVTLSCSPISGHRSVSWYQQTPGQGLQFLFEYFSETQRNKGNFPGRFSGRQFSNSRSEMNVSTLELGDSALYLCASSLAVEREQYFGPGTRLTVT.

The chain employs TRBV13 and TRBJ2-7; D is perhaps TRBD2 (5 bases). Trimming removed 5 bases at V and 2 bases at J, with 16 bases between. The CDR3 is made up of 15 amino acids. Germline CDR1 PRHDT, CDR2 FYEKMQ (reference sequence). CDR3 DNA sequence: TGTGCCAGCAGCCCTACCTTCCGCGGGCCCTACGAGCAGTACTTC. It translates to CASSPTFRGPYEQYF.

The CDR3 sequence: CASSGQSTDTQYF. The CDR3 bases are TGCGCCAGCAGTGGACAGTCCACAGATACGCAGTATTTT. The chain is built from TRBV10-1 and TRBJ2-3; D might be TRBD1 (5 bases). CDR3 length: 13 residues. The V gene lost 4 bases and the J gene lost 2 bases, with 7 bases spanning the gap. Germline loops: CDR1 WNHNN, CDR2 SYGVQD (reference sequence).

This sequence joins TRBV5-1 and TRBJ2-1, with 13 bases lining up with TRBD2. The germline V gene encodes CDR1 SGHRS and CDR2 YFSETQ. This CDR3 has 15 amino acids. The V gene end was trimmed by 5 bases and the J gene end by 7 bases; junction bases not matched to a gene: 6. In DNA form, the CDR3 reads TGCGCCAGCAGTCCGGGACTAGCGGGACGTAATGAGCAGTTCTTC. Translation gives CASSPGLAGRNEQFF.

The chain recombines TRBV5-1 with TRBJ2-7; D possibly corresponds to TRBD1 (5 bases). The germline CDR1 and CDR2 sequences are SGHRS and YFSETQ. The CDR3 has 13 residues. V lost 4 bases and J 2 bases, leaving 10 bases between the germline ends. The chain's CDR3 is CASSNGHPYEQYF. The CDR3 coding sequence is TGCGCCAGCAGCAACGGACATCCCTACGAGCAGTACTTC.

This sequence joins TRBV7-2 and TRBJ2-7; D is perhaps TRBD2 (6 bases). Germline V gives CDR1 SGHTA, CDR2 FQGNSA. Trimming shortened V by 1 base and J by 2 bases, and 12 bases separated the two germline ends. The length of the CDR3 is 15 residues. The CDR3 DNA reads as TGTGCCAGCAGCTTAGAAGGGGACTCCGCCTACGAGCAGTACTTC. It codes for CASSLEGDSAYEQYF.

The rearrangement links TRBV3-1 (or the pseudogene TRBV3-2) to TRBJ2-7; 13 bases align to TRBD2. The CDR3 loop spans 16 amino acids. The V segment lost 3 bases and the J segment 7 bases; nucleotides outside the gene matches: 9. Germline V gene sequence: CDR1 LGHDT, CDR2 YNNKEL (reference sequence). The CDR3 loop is CASSHRGLAGVREQYF. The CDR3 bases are TGTGCCAGCAGCCACCGCGGACTAGCGGGAGTACGGGAGCAGTACTTC.

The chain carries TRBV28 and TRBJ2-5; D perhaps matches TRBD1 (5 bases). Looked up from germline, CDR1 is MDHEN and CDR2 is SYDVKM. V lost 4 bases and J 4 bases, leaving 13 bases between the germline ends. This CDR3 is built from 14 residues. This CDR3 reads CASSSRQGSETQYF. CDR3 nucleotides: TGTGCCAGCAGTTCCCGTCAGGGCTCAGAGACCCAGTACTTC.

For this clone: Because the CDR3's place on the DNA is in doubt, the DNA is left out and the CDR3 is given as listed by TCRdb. This chain's CDR3 is CASSQDWGDGSLF. The rearrangement uses TRBV4-1 and TRBJ2-7; the table assigns TRBD2, which was not confirmed against the DNA. Germline assignment: CDR1 MGHRA and CDR2 YSYEKL. The CDR3 adds up to 13 amino acids, both ends counted.

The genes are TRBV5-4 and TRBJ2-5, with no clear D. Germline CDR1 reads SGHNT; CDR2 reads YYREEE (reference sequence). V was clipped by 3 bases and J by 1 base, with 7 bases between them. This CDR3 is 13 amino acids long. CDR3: CASSSTRQETQYF. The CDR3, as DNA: TGTGCCAGCAGCTCCACCCGCCAAGAGACCCAGTACTTC.

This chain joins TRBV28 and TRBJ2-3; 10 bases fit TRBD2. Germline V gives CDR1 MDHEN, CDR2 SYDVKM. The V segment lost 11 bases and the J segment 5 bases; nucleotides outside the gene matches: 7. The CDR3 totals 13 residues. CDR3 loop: CALGLAGEDTQYF. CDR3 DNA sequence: TGTGCCTTAGGGCTAGCGGGAGAAGATACGCAGTATTTT.

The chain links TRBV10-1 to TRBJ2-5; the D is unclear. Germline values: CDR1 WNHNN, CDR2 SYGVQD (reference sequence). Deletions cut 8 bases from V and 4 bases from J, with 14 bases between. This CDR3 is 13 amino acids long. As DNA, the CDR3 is TGCGCCAGCTCATCCGTGGATGTAGAGACCCAGTACTTC. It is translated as CASSSVDVETQYF.

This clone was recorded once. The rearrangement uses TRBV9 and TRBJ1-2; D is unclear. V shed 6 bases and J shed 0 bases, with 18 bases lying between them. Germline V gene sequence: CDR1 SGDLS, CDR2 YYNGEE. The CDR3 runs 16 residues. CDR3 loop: CASTPWRTAANYGYTF. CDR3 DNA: TGTGCCAGCACCCCCTGGAGGACCGCTGCTAACTATGGCTACACCTTC. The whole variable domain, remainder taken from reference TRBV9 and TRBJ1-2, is DSGVTQTPKHLITATGQRVTLRCSPRSGDLSVYWYQQSLDQGLQFLIQYYNGEERAKGNILERFSAQQFPDLHSELNLSSLELGDSALYFCASTPWRTAANYGYTFGSGTRLTVV.

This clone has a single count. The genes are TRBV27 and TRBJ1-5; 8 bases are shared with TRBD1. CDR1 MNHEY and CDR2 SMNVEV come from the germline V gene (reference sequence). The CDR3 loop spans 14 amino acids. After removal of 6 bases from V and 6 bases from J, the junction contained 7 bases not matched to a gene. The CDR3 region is CASSLDRGGQPQHF. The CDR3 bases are TGTGCCAGCAGCCTTGACAGGGGTGGTCAGCCCCAGCATTTT.

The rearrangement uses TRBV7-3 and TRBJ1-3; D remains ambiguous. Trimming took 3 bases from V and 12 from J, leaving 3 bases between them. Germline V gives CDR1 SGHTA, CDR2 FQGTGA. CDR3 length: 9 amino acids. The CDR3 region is CASSFYIYF. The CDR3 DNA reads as TGTGCCAGCAGCTTCTACATATATTTT.

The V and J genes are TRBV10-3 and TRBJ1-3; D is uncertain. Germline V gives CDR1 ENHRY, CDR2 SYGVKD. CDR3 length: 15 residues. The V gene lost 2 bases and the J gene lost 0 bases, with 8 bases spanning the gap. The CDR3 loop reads CAISEVRLSGNTIYF. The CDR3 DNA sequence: TGTGCCATCAGTGAGGTCCGACTCTCTGGAAACACCATATATTTT.

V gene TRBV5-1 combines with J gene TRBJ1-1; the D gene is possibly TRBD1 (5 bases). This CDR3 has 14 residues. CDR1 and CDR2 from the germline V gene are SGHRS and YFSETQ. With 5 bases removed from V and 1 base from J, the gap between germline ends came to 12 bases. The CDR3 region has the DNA TGCGCCAGCAGGCGGGACGCCCCGAACACTGAAGCTTTCTTT. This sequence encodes CASRRDAPNTEAFF.

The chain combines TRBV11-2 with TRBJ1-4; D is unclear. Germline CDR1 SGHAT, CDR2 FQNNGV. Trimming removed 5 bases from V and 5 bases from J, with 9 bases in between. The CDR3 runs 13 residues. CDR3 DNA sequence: TGTGCCAGCAGCAGGATTGTAAATGAAAAACTGTTTTTT. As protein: CASSRIVNEKLFF.

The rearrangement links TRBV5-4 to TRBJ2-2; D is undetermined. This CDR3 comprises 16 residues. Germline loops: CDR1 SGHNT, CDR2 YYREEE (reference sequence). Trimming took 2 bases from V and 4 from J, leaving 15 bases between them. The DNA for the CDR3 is TGTGCCAGCAGCTTTCTTAGGATAGACCGCACCGGGGAGCTGTTTTTT. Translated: CASSFLRIDRTGELFF.

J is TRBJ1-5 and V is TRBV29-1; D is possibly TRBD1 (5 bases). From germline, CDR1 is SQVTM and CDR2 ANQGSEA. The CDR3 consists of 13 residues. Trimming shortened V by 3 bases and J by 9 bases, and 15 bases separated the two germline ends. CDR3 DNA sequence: TGCAGCGTTGAGGGACCCCCCCCGCGGCCCCAGCATTTT. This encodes CSVEGPPPRPQHF.

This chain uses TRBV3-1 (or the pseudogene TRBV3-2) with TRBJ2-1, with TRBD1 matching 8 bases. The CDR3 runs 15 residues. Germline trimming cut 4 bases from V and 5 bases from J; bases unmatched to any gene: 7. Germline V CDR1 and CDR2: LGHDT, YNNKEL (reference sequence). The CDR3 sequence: CASSRDRGVDNEQFF. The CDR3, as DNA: TGTGCCAGCAGCCGCGACAGGGGAGTTGACAATGAGCAGTTCTTC.

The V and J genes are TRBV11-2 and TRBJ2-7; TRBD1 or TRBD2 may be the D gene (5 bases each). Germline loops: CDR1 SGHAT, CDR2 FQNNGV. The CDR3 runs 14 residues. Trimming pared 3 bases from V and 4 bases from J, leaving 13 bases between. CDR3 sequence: CASSFAGAGYEQYF. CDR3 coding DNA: TGTGCCAGCAGCTTTGCCGGGGCTGGATACGAGCAGTACTTC.